This entry describes one T cell receptor beta chain. The antigen remains undetermined. PCR primers comprised 60 Vbeta and 13 Jbeta primers. Sequencing was performed with immunoSEQ multiplex PCR; in TCRdb, only in-frame clones are kept and a portion is missing. Of 150,000 to 200,000 clones in the sample, approximately 80% are singletons; the top ten hold 2.6%. These data are taken from a study of cytomegalovirus exposure and HLA in healthy donors. Study as a whole: Findings of an earlier analysis included some 110 million unique TCR beta sequences from about 180 million T cells.

Study-level points and caveats: A later analysis linked a missense DCLRE1C variant to TCR beta V- and J-gene trimming.

This CDR3 is built from 14 residues. The germline V and J ends were trimmed by 5 bases and 6 bases, with 17 bases remaining between them. Germline-derived CDR1 and CDR2 are SGHVS and FNYEAQ. This chain links TRBV7-6 with TRBJ2-7; the D gene is possibly TRBD2 (6 bases). This TCR was recovered from a middle-aged woman in good health and CMV-seropositive. Specimen: PBMCs. CDR3 residues: CASSHAQVGGEQYF. The CDR3 nucleotides read TGTGCCAGCAGCCACGCTCAGGTCGGGGGCGAGCAGTACTTC. Together with reference TRBV7-6 and TRBJ2-7, the CDR3 gives the full variable domain: GAGVSQSPRYKVTKRGQDVALRCDPISGHVSLYWYRQALGQGPEFLTYFNYEAQQDKSGLPNDRFSAERPEGSISTLTIQRTEQRDSAMYRCASSHAQVGGEQYFGPGTRLTVT.